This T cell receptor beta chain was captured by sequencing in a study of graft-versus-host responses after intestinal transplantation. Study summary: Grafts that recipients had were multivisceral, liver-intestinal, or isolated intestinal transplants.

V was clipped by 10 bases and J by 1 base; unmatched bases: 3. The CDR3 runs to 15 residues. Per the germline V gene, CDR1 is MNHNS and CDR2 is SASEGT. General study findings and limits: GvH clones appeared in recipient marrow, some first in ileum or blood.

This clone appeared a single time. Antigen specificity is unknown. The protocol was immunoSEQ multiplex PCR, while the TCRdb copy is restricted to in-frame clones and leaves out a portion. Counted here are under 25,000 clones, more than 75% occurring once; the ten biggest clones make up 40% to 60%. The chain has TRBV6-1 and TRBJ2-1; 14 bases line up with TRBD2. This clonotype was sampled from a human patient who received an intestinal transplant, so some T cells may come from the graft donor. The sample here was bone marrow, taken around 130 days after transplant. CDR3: CATRTSGGSYNEQFF. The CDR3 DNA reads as TGTGCCACCCGGACTAGCGGGGGGTCCTACAATGAGCAGTTCTTC.